Reported below is one T cell receptor beta chain. The antigen this receptor binds is unknown. No clone much larger than this one lies a single base away; base qualities are absent. TCRbeta CDR3 regions were amplified from genomic DNA using the immunoSEQ Assay, a bias-controlled multiplex PCR. The paper's processing steps were these. Nucleated cell counts per sample were estimated from amplification of reference gene primers within the assay. Sequence reads were collapsed and filtered to measure the absolute abundance of every unique TCRbeta CDR3 rearrangement. Productive Simpson clonality was computed per sample as the square root of Simpson's diversity index over productive rearrangements. The table was pulled from immuneACCESS by TCRdb, which kept in-frame rearrangements only. Such tables lose some clones; where checked, under half of the loss comes from unresolved V genes, and the rest has no known cause. V and J calls and clone size are copied from that table; D and trimming were computed from the DNA. The sample table lists about 110,000 clones, approximately 90% of them with a count of one. Roughly 1.2% of the sample rests with the top ten.

The trim is 6 bases for V and 4 bases for J, with a gap of 9 bases between the germline ends. CDR3 length: 12 amino acids, cysteine to phenylalanine. CDR3 DNA is the only sequence kept; it has 36 bases, read in frame from the first base. CDR1 and CDR2, looked up from the germline V gene, are LGHNT and FRNRAP. The record originates from a study of blood T cell repertoires in COVID-19 (dated by TCRdb to the early 2020s). Looking at the study overall: The collaborator samples originated in the United States, Italy and Spain and spanned the acute and convalescent phases of COVID-19. The prospective study material was composed of cDNA or gDNA derived from T cells, B-cell-depleted T cells, or PBMCs. Deeply sampled blood TCRbeta repertoires from subjects exposed to, actively infected with, or recovered from COVID-19 were included in the dataset. The repertoires were released in a freely available public database meant as a resource for research on the immune response to SARS-CoV-2. Samples came from the ongoing ImmuneRACE study (first 160 participants) plus 1,254 subjects from 6 global collaborators. A de-identified subject ID, COVID-19 status, age in years and sex were almost always included in the sample metadata. HLA class I and class II types, where available, came from metadata supplied by the sample provider rather than from assay-based typing.

Study-wide findings and limitations: How much clinical and demographic metadata was included differed by source and by participant, and the metadata was provided uncurated.

The collaborating institutions used their own protocols to collect whole blood in K2EDTA tubes. For TCRbeta analysis, collaborator samples were shipped as frozen whole blood, as isolated PBMCs, or as DNA extracted from either sample type. The TCR originated in a woman in her twenties or thirties with acute or convalescent COVID-19. Rearrangement joined TRBV12-5 to TRBJ1-2; TRBD1 could be the D gene, as 5 bases match. The sequencing input was peripheral blood. The base sequence is TGTGCTAGTGGGGAGGGGTTCTATGGCTACACCTTC. It encodes CASGEGFYGYTF.